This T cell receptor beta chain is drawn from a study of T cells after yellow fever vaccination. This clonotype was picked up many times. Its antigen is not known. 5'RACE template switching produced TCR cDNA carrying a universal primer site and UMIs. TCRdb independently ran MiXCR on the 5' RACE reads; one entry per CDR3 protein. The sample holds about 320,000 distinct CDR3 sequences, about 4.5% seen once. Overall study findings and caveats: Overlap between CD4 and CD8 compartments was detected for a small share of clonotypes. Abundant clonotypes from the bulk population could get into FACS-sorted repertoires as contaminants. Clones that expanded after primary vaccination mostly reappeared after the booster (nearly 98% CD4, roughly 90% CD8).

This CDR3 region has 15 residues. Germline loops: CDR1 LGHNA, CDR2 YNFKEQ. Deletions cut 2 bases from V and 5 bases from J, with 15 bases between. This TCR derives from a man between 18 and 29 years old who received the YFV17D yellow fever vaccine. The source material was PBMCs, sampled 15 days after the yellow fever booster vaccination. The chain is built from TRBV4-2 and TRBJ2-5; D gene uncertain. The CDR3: CASSQSRTPGETQYF. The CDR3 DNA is TGTGCCAGCAGCCAATCCAGGACCCCTGGGGAGACCCAGTACTTC.